Sequencing of this T cell receptor beta chain was carried out in a study of regulatory T cells in long-lasting Graves disease. The ends lost 1 base at V and 7 bases at J; junction bases unmatched: 15. Germline values: CDR1 KGHSH, CDR2 LQKENI. CDR3 length: 18 amino acids. This clonotype occurred many times. Indicated time point: newly diagnosed GD, antithyroid drugs for less than 3 months. Following extraction of RNA from PBMCs, that RNA was used to make the TCR library. Investigators prepared the TCR beta libraries by applying iRepertoire HTBI primers and Arm-PCR of CDR3 regions. MiXCR was run by TCRdb on the multiplex PCR reads, yielding one entry per CDR3 protein. The repertoire holds 400,000 to 450,000 distinct CDR3 sequences, with roughly 15% as singletons. A further study also used this sample, focusing on T cells in Graves' hyperthyroidism and ophthalmopathy. That study adds: Hyperthyroidism in the patients, aged 18 to 65, was newly diagnosed and under 2 months in duration. Ophthalmopathy was distinguished from stable hyperthyroidism by 13 V-J signatures.

The specimen comprised peripheral blood mononuclear cells (PBMCs), sampled at new diagnosis, from a patient treated with antithyroid drugs. V gene TRBV18 combines with J gene TRBJ2-1, with TRBD2 matching 8 bases. This sequence was found in a woman in her 30s with Graves disease. The CDR3 loop reads CASSPRPGKREFWNEQFF. The DNA for the CDR3 is TGTGCCAGCTCACCACGGCCGGGGAAGCGGGAGTTTTGGAATGAGCAGTTCTTC.